This T cell receptor beta chain was sequenced in a study of T cells in Graves' hyperthyroidism and ophthalmopathy. This clonotype has at least ten counts. Its antigen is not known. Germline assignment: CDR1 SEHNR and CDR2 FQNEAQ (reference sequence). The CDR3 spans 17 residues. Trimming pared 2 bases from V and 3 bases from J, leaving 14 bases between. It was RNA transcripts that yielded the amplified TCR beta CDR3 regions. When the TCR CDR3 underwent first-round RT-PCR, the HTBI primer set was used. TCRdb redid the calling of the multiplex PCR reads with MiXCR, one entry per CDR3 protein. The table records a few hundred thousand distinct CDR3 sequences, roughly 50% of them present only once. Study results and caveats: Also found in blood were most expanded thyroid clonotypes above 0.001.

Sequenced: peripheral blood or thyroid tissue (not recorded which). The TCR comes from a woman under 30 with Graves' hyperthyroidism. The rearrangement uses TRBV7-9 and TRBJ1-6; no firm D call. CDR3 nucleotide sequence: TGTGCCAGCAGCTTAAGACCGGGTCTCAACTATAATTCACCCCTCCACTTT. It encodes CASSLRPGLNYNSPLHF.